Presented here are 25 T cell receptor beta chains from one specimen sequenced in a study of blood T cell repertoires in COVID-19. TCRdb keeps only in-frame clones here, not all; method: immunoSEQ multiplex PCR. The sample lists roughly 300,000 clones, about 89% occurring once. The material sequenced was peripheral blood. The source is a woman aged 40 to 55 who had recovered from COVID-19.

The rearrangement uses TRBV7-2 and TRBJ2-1, with D perhaps matching TRBD1 (6 bases). The CDR3 consists of 16 residues. The germline gives CDR1 SGHTA, CDR2 FQGNSA. V lost 1 base and J 8 bases, leaving 18 bases between the germline ends. The CDR3 spells CASSLVGAGGFHEQFF. In DNA form, the CDR3 reads TGTGCCAGCAGCTTAGTGGGGGCCGGCGGGTTTCATGAGCAGTTCTTC.

As concerns this clone: The sample contains more than one DNA sequence encoding this CDR3. The V gene is TRBV11-3, the J gene TRBJ2-5; a possible D gene is TRBD1 (5 bases). The ends were cut back, 0 bases at V and 2 bases at J, with 7 bases in the middle. CDR1 is SGHNT and CDR2 is YENEEA in the germline V gene. There are 14 residues in the CDR3. CDR3 in amino acids: CASSLDRAQETQYF. For the CDR3, the DNA is TGTGCCAGCAGCTTAGACAGGGCACAAGAGACCCAGTACTTC.

V usage is TRBV6-4 and J usage is TRBJ1-2; no reliable D call. Trimming shortened V by 1 base and J by 0 bases, and 15 bases separated the two germline ends. This CDR3 contains 17 residues. The germline CDR1 and CDR2 sequences are MRHNA and SNTAGT. In DNA, the CDR3 is TGTGCCAGCAGTGACTACGACGTGGAGAAAGCTAACTATGGCTACACCTTC. It specifies CASSDYDVEKANYGYTF.

The chain has TRBV11-2 and TRBJ1-2; D is possibly TRBD1 (6 bases). The V gene lost 1 base and the J gene lost 6 bases, with 15 bases spanning the gap. This CDR3 contains 15 residues. Germline V gene data show CDR1 as SGHAT and CDR2 as FQNNGV. The CDR3 nucleotides read TGTGCCAGCAGCTTAGGACCTAACGAGGGGGATGGCTACACCTTC. Protein product: CASSLGPNEGDGYTF.

The gene calls are TRBV24-1 and TRBJ2-2; 9 bases match TRBD1. This CDR3 is 17 amino acids long. Trimming took 3 bases from V and 4 from J; bases not matched to a gene: 8. Germline-derived CDR1 and CDR2 are KGHDR and SFDVKD. CDR3 nucleotide sequence: TGTGCCACCAGTGATACCCCCTCGACAGGGGGCACCGGGGAGCTGTTTTTT. Amino acids: CATSDTPSTGGTGELFF.

The rearrangement uses TRBV27 and TRBJ2-2, with 10 bases fitting TRBD2. Trimming took 2 bases from V and 6 from J; bases not matched to a gene: 6. This CDR3 spans 16 amino acids. Per the germline V gene, CDR1 is MNHEY and CDR2 is SMNVEV (reference sequence). The DNA of the CDR3 is TGTGCCAGCAGTTTACAGCCCCTAGCGGGGGCCGGGGAGCTGTTTTTT. It specifies CASSLQPLAGAGELFF.

This chain connects TRBV18 to TRBJ1-5; the D gene is possibly TRBD1 (5 bases). Trimming took 0 bases from V and 2 from J, leaving 14 bases between them. The CDR3 is 17 amino acids. CDR1 is KGHSH and CDR2 is LQKENI in the germline V gene. The CDR3 spells CASSPPRGGLGNQPQHF. The CDR3 bases are TGTGCCAGCTCACCACCGAGGGGAGGGTTGGGCAATCAGCCCCAGCATTTT. Combining the CDR3 with reference TRBV18 and TRBJ1-5 gives the whole variable domain NAGVMQNPRHLVRRRGQEARLRCSPMKGHSHVYWYRQLPEEGLKFMVYLQKENIIDESGMPKERFSAEFPKEGPSILRIQQVVRGDSAAYFCASSPPRGGLGNQPQHFGDGTRLSIL.

The chain has TRBV6-4 and TRBJ2-1, with 7 bases lining up with TRBD1. The CDR3 is made up of 15 amino acids. Germline V gives CDR1 MRHNA, CDR2 SNTAGT. V shed 2 bases and J 4 bases; nucleotides not matched to a gene: 5. In nucleotides, the CDR3 is TGTGCCAGCAGTGACACAGGGGCGGCGTACAATGAGCAGTTCTTC. This sequence encodes CASSDTGAAYNEQFF.

The V and J genes are TRBV2 and TRBJ1-6, with 7 bases aligning to TRBD1. The V segment lost 4 bases and the J segment 0 bases; nucleotides outside the gene matches: 3. The CDR3 is made up of 16 amino acids. The V gene's germline CDR1 is SNHLY and CDR2 FYNNEI. This CDR3 is CASSGRDSSYNSPLHF. In DNA, the CDR3 is TGTGCCAGCAGTGGGCGGGACAGCTCCTATAATTCACCCCTCCACTTT.

The genes are TRBV5-3 and TRBJ2-1, with 14 bases that match TRBD2. TRBV5-3 is annotated as an ORF whose role is uncertain. The length of the CDR3 is 16 residues. V shed 3 bases and J 6 bases; nucleotides not matched to a gene: 5. As DNA, the CDR3 is TGTGCCAGAAGCTCCGCGACTAGCGGGGGGGTCAATGAGCAGTTCTTC. Amino acids: CARSSATSGGVNEQFF.

This clone has just one count. V and J are TRBV5-1 and TRBJ2-2; 11 nucleotides align to TRBD2. In germline, CDR1 is SGHRS, CDR2 YFSETQ. V shed 2 bases and J 0 bases; nucleotides not matched to a gene: 3. CDR3 length: 17 amino acids. Here the CDR3 DNA reads TGCGCCAGCAGCTTACTAGCGGGGGCCACGAACACCGGGGAGCTGTTTTTT. It translates to CASSLLAGATNTGELFF.

This clone was picked up a small number of times. The chain joins TRBV20-1 to TRBJ1-1; D uncertain. CDR3 length equals 11 residues. Trimming took off 5 bases at V and 1 base at J, with 5 bases between the two ends. From germline, CDR1 is DFQATT and CDR2 SNEGSKA (reference sequence). The CDR3 region has the DNA TGCAGTGCTCCCTGGAACACTGAAGCTTTCTTT. Translating gives CSAPWNTEAFF.

As DNA, the CDR3 is TGTGCCACCAGTTCGGCCGGGGAGCTGTTTTTT. This sequence encodes CATSSAGELFF. V is TRBV24-1 and J is TRBJ2-2; D gene unclear. Germline assignment: CDR1 KGHDR and CDR2 SFDVKD. The CDR3 totals 11 residues. The germline V and J ends were trimmed by 6 bases and 6 bases, with 4 bases remaining between them.

This clone was counted between two and nine times. The rearrangement links TRBV3-1 (or the pseudogene TRBV3-2) to TRBJ1-1; a weak D match, TRBD1 (5 bases). The V gene's germline CDR1 is LGHDT and CDR2 YNNKEL (reference sequence). The CDR3 loop spans 14 amino acids. The V end lost 1 base, the J end lost 0 bases, and 6 bases lay between the germline ends. The CDR3 DNA is TGTGCCAGCAGCCAAGCGGGGGTGAACACTGAAGCTTTCTTT. Amino acid sequence: CASSQAGVNTEAFF.

The chain couples TRBV7-9 to TRBJ1-1; 7 bases align to TRBD1. Germline assignment: CDR1 SEHNR and CDR2 FQNEAQ (reference sequence). V gave up 5 bases and J gave up 7 bases; unmatched junction bases: 4. The CDR3 consists of 12 residues. The CDR3 sequence: CASSRGQREAFF. The DNA of the CDR3 is TGTGCCAGCAGCCGGGGACAGCGTGAAGCTTTCTTT.

This sequence joins TRBV11-2 and TRBJ1-6; D ambiguous. The CDR3 sequence is 17 residues long. Germline CDR1 and CDR2: SGHAT and FQNNGV. The germline V and J ends were trimmed by 1 base and 2 bases, with 12 bases remaining between them. The CDR3 coding sequence is TGTGCCAGCAGCTTAGGGAGGGCCCTCGCCTATAATTCACCCCTCCACTTT. Amino acids: CASSLGRALAYNSPLHF.

The V and J genes are TRBV9 and TRBJ2-2; 10 bases agree with TRBD2. Trimming took 2 bases from V and 3 from J; bases not matched to a gene: 7. This CDR3 contains 17 residues. Germline-derived CDR1 and CDR2 are SGDLS and YYNGEE. DNA of the CDR3: TGTGCCAGCAGCGTGCCTAGCGGGGGACCACACACCGGGGAGCTGTTTTTT. This translates into CASSVPSGGPHTGELFF.

The count of this clone is one. The V and J genes are TRBV15 and TRBJ1-4; D call uncertain. Deletions cut 1 base from V and 3 bases from J, with 12 bases between. Germline-derived CDR1 and CDR2 are LNHNV and YYDKDF (reference sequence). The CDR3 is made up of 16 amino acids. The CDR3: CATSRVGGQANEKLFF. CDR3 coding DNA: TGTGCCACCAGCAGAGTGGGAGGCCAAGCTAATGAAAAACTGTTTTTT.

The chain combines TRBV13 with TRBJ2-5; the D gene is possibly TRBD1 (6 bases). V gave up 1 base and J gave up 4 bases, with 13 bases separating them. CDR1 is PRHDT and CDR2 is FYEKMQ in the germline V gene (reference sequence). There are 15 residues in the CDR3. The CDR3 nucleotides are TGTGCCAGCAGCTTAGCCCCAGCAGGGGCAGAGACCCAGTACTTC. The encoded protein is CASSLAPAGAETQYF.

The V call is TRBV30, the J call TRBJ1-1, with D uncertain. Trimming left V 1 base short and J 3 bases short, with 9 bases between. Germline CDR1 is GTSNPN and CDR2 is SVGIG (reference sequence). The CDR3 has 13 residues. CDR3 sequence (DNA): TGTGCCTGGAGTGCACTGAGGTACACTGAAGCTTTCTTT. It encodes CAWSALRYTEAFF.

This chain links TRBV14 with TRBJ2-3; 8 bases agree with TRBD1. CDR1 SGHDN and CDR2 FVKESK come from the germline V gene. The ends lost 4 bases at V and 4 bases at J; junction bases unmatched: 10. The length of the CDR3 is 16 residues. The CDR3 sequence: CASSRFGQGDSDTQYF. CDR3 coding DNA: TGTGCCAGCAGCCGGTTTGGACAGGGAGATTCAGATACGCAGTATTTT.

This clone was seen a single time. The same CDR3 can be traced to other DNA sequences in this sample. The V call is TRBV5-1, the J call TRBJ1-1; D remains ambiguous. The CDR3 consists of 14 residues. Germline-derived CDR1 and CDR2 are SGHRS and YFSETQ. Trimming cost V 0 bases and J 0 bases, with 6 bases left between them. Written as DNA, the CDR3 is TGCGCCAGCAGCTTGGCACAAATGAACACTGAAGCTTTCTTT. Amino acids: CASSLAQMNTEAFF.

V gene TRBV12-3 or TRBV12-4 combines with J gene TRBJ2-5; 9 bases are shared with TRBD2. J was trimmed by 5 bases and V by 6 bases; bases with no gene match: 4. CDR3 length: 13 amino acids. CDR3 coding DNA: TGTGCCAGCAGACTCAGCGGGGGGGAGACCCAGTACTTC. It specifies CASRLSGGETQYF.

V is TRBV4-3 and J is TRBJ1-5; 7 bases are a match to TRBD1. The CDR3 consists of 19 residues. Germline V CDR1 and CDR2: LGHNA, YSLEER. V dropped 0 bases and J dropped 0; count of bases not matched to a gene: 11. The CDR3: CASSQEGQGVQYSNQPQHF. The DNA of the CDR3 is TGCGCCAGCAGCCAAGAGGGGCAGGGGGTCCAGTATAGCAATCAGCCCCAGCATTTT.

V is TRBV7-2 and J is TRBJ2-2; the match to TRBD2 covers 8 bases. Unmatched junction bases numbered 8, after V lost 7 bases and J lost 4 bases. Per germline, CDR1 SGHTA and CDR2 FQGNSA. This CDR3 has 15 amino acids. The CDR3 sequence: CASTRGGPGTGELFF. The CDR3 region has the DNA TGTGCCAGCACCCGGGGGGGGCCGGGCACCGGGGAGCTGTTTTTT.